Shown below are 5 T cell receptor beta chains from a single sample sequenced in a study of CD8+ T cells in alopecia areata. Extraction of RNA preceded its reverse transcription into cDNA, which served as the sequencing template. Measured with immunoSEQ multiplex PCR; TCRdb has only the in-frame clones, and not every one. The repertoire holds 110,000 or so clones, over 60% seen once, with about 3% in the top ten. Material: CD4+ T cells sorted from blood. These receptors came from a human donor in good health.

J is TRBJ2-5 and V is TRBV27; no clear D gene. The V and J ends lost 0 bases and 5 bases respectively, with 7 bases between them. Germline CDR1 MNHEY, CDR2 SMNVEV (reference sequence). The CDR3 is 13 residues long. CDR3 loop: CASSLSYRETQYF. DNA of the CDR3: TGTGCCAGCAGTTTATCGTATCGGGAGACCCAGTACTTC.

The CDR3, as DNA: TGTGCCAGCAGCCAGGACAGGGGCCATGGGTACGAGCAGTACTTC. It encodes CASSQDRGHGYEQYF. The chain recombines TRBV7-2 with TRBJ2-7, with 9 bases lining up with TRBD1. The CDR3 consists of 15 residues. The germline CDR1 and CDR2 sequences are SGHTA and FQGNSA. V lost 5 bases and J lost 4; bases outside the gene matches: 9.

J is TRBJ2-7 and V is TRBV27; D is possibly TRBD2 (6 bases). Looked up from germline, CDR1 is MNHEY and CDR2 is SMNVEV (reference sequence). V shed 3 bases and J shed 7 bases, with 19 bases lying between them. This CDR3 region has 15 residues. The DNA for the CDR3 is TGTGCCAGCAGTTTCCTAGCCGGGAGCCCGGGGGAGCAGTACTTC. Translating it yields CASSFLAGSPGEQYF.

In its sample, this clone was seen a few times. V is TRBV5-6 and J is TRBJ2-3; D unresolved. V lost 1 base and J 0 bases, leaving 12 bases between the germline ends. The CDR3 is 16 amino acids. Germline V gene data show CDR1 as SGHDT and CDR2 as YYEEEE. In DNA, the CDR3 is TGTGCCAGCAGCTTGTTAAGACTGCGTAGCACAGATACGCAGTATTTT. This encodes CASSLLRLRSTDTQYF.

The gene calls are TRBV9 and TRBJ1-5; TRBD1 matches 7 bases. Germline values: CDR1 SGDLS, CDR2 YYNGEE. The CDR3 is made up of 14 amino acids. J gave up 3 bases and V 6 bases, and 6 bases lay outside the gene matches. The CDR3 DNA reads TGTGCCAGCACTTGGGACAGAGACAATCAGCCCCAGCATTTT. Encoded protein: CASTWDRDNQPQHF.